Sequencing of this T cell receptor (beta chain) was carried out in a study of blood T cells in healthy people across ages. The use of a sample-barcoded 5' primer and a J-beta primer mix characterized a second PCR of roughly 7 to 11 cycles. Using its own MiXCR run on the 5' RACE reads, TCRdb lists one record per CDR3 protein. The sample carries 1.4 million to 1.5 million distinct CDR3 sequences, approximately 40% recorded once. The sequence came from a young woman in good health. Sequences were obtained from blood.

CDR3 nucleotides: TGTGCCAGCAAGGGTCTCCAAGCGACTAACTACAATGAGCAGTTCTTC. Protein sequence: CASKGLQATNYNEQFF. The V call is TRBV6-2 or TRBV6-3, the J call TRBJ2-1; maybe TRBD2 (5 bases). Trimming took off 7 bases at V and 3 bases at J, with 19 bases between the two ends. The CDR3 contains 16 residues. The V gene's germline CDR1 is MNHEY and CDR2 SVGEGT.